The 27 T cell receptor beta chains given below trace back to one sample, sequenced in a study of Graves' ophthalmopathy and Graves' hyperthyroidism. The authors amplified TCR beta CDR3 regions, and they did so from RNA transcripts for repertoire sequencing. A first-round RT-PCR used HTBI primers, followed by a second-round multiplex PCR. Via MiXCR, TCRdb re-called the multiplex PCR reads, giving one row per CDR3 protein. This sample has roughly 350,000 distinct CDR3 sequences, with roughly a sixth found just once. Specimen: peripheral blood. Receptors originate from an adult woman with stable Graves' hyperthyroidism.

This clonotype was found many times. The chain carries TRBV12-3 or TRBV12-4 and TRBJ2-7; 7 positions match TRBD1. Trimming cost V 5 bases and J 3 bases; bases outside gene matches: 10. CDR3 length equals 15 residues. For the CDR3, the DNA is TGTGCCAGCAGTACCACAGGGGTTTTTGGCTACGAGCAGTACTTC. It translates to CASSTTGVFGYEQYF.

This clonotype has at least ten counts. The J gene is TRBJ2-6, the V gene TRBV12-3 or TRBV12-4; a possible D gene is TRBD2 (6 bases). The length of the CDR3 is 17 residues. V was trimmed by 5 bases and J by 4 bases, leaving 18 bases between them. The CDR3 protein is CASSPALGGAGANVLTF. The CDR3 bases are TGTGCCAGCAGTCCGGCCCTGGGAGGTGCCGGGGCCAACGTCCTGACTTTC.

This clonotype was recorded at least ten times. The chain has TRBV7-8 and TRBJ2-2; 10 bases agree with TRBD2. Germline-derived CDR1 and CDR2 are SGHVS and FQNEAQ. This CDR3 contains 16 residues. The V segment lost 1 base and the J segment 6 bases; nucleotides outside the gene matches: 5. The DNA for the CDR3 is TGTGCCAGCAGCTTAGTTGGGACTAGCGACGCCGGGGAGCTGTTTTTT. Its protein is CASSLVGTSDAGELFF.

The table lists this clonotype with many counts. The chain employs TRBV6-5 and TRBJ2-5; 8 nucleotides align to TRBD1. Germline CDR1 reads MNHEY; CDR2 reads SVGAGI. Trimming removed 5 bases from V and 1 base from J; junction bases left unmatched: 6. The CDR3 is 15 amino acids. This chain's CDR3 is CASSNTGGGQETQYF. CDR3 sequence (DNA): TGTGCCAGCAGTAATACAGGGGGAGGCCAAGAGACCCAGTACTTC.

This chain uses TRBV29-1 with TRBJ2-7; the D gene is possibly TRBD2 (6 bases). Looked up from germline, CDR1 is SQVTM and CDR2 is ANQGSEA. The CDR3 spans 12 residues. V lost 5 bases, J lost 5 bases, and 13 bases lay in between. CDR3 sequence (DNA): TGCAGCGTTCGGGTAGGGACTCACGAGCAGTACGTC. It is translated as CSVRVGTHEQYV.

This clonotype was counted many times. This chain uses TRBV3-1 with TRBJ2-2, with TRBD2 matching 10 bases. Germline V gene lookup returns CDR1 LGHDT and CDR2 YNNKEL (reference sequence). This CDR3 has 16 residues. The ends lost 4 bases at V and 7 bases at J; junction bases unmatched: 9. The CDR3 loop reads CASSRSSGSNIGELFF. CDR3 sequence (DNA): TGTGCCAGCAGCCGATCTAGCGGGAGTAATATCGGGGAGCTGTTTTTT.

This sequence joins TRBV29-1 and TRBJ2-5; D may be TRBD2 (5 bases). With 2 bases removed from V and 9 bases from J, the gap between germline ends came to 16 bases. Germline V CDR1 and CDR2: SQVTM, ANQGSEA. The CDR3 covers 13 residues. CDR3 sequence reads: CSVENGGSAAQYF. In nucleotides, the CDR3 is TGCAGCGTTGAAAACGGTGGGAGTGCCGCCCAGTACTTC.

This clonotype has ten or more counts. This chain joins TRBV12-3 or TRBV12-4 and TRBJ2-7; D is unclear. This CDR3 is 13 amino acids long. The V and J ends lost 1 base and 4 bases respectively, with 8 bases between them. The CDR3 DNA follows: TGTGCCAGCAGTTTAGGGGCTTTTTACGAGCAGTACTTC. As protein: CASSLGAFYEQYF.

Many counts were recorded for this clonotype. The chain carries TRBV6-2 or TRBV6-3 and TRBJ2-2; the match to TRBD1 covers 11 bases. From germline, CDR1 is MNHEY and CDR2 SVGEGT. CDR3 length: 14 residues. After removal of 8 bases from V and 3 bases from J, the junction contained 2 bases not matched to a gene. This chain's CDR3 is CASQGQGDTGELFF. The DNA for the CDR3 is TGTGCCAGCCAGGGACAGGGGGACACCGGGGAGCTGTTTTTT.

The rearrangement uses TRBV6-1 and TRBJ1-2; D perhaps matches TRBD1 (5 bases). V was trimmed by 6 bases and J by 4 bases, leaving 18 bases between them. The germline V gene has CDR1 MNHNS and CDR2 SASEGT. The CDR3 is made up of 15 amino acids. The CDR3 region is CASSGAWAGGYGYTF. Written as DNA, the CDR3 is TGTGCCAGCAGCGGGGCCTGGGCCGGAGGCTATGGCTACACCTTC.

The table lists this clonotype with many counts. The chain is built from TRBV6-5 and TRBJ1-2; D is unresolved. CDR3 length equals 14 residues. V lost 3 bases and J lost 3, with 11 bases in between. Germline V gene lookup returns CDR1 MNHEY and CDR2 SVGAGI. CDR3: CASSYGGIDYGYTF. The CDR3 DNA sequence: TGTGCCAGCAGTTATGGCGGAATAGACTATGGCTACACCTTC.

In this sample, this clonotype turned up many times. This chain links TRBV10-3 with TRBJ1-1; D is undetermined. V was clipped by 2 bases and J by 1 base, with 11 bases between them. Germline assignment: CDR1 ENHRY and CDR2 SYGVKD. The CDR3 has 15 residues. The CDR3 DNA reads TGTGCCATCAGTGAGGTCAGGCGTTCGAACACTGAAGCTTTCTTT. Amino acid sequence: CAISEVRRSNTEAFF.

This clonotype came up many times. The CDR3 region is CASSPGHRASPLHF. The CDR3 bases are TGTGCCAGCAGTCCGGGACATCGAGCCTCACCCCTCCACTTT. This chain joins TRBV28 and TRBJ1-6; maybe TRBD1 (6 bases). V shed 5 bases and J shed 10 bases, with 15 bases lying between them. The CDR3 covers 14 residues. Germline CDR1 and CDR2: MDHEN and SYDVKM.

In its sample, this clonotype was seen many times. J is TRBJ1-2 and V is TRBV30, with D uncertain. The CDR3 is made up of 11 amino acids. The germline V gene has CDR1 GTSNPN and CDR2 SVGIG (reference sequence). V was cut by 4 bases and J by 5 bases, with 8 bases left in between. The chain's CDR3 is CAWTRGYGYTF. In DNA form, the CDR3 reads TGTGCCTGGACAAGAGGATATGGCTACACCTTC.

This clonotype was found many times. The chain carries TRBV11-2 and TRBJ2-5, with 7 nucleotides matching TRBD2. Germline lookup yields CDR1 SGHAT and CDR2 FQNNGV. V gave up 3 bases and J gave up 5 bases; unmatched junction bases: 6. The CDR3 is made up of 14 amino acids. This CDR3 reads CASSFGGFEETQYF. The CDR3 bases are TGTGCCAGCAGCTTCGGGGGGTTTGAGGAGACCCAGTACTTC.

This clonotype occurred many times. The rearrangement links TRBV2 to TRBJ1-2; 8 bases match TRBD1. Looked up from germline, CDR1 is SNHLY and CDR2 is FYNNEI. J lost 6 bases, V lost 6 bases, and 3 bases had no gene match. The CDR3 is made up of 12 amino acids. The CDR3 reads CASSEDRDGYTF. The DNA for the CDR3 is TGTGCCAGCAGCGAGGACAGGGATGGCTACACCTTC. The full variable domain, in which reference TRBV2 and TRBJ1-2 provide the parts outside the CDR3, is EPEVTQTPSHQVTQMGQEVILRCVPISNHLYFYWYRQILGQKVEFLVSFYNNEISEKSEIFDDQFSVERPDGSNFTLKIRSTKLEDSAMYFCASSEDRDGYTFGSGTRLTVV.

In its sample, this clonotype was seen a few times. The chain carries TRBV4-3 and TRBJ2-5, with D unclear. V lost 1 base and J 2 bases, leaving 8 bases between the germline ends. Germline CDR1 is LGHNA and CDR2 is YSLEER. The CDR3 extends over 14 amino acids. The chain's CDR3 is CASSQGFSQETQYF. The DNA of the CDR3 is TGCGCCAGCAGCCAAGGTTTCAGTCAAGAGACCCAGTACTTC.

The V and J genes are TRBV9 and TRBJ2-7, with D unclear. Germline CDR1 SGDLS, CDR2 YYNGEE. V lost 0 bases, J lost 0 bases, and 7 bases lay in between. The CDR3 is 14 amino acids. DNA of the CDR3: TGTGCCAGCAGCGTAGACACTCCCTCCTACGAGCAGTACTTC. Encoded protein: CASSVDTPSYEQYF. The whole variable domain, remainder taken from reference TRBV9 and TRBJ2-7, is DSGVTQTPKHLITATGQRVTLRCSPRSGDLSVYWYQQSLDQGLQFLIQYYNGEERAKGNILERFSAQQFPDLHSELNLSSLELGDSALYFCASSVDTPSYEQYFGPGTRLTVT.

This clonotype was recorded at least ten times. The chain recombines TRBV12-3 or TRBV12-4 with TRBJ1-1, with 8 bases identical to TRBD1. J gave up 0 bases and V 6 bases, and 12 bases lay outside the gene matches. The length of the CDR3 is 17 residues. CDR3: CASRGRQGPFMNTEAFF. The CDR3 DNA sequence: TGTGCCAGCAGGGGACGACAGGGGCCCTTTATGAACACTGAAGCTTTCTTT.

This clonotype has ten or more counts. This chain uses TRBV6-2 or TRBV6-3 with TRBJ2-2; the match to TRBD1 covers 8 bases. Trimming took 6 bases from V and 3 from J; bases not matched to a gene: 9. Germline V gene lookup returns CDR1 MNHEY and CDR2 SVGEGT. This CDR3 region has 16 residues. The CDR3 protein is CASSYGTGGDTGELFF. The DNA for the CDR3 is TGTGCCAGCAGCTACGGTACAGGGGGTGACACCGGGGAGCTGTTTTTT.

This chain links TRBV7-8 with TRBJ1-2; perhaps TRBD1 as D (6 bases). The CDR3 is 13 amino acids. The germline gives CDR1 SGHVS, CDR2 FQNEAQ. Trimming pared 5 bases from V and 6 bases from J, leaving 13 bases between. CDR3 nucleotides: TGTGCCAGCAGCGCGATCAGGGGAAATGGCTACACCTTC. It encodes CASSAIRGNGYTF.

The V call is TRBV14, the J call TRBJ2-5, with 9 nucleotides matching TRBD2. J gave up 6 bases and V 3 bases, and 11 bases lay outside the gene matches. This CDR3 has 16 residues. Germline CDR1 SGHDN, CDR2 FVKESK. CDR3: CASSHRRGLAGQTQYF. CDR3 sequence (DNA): TGTGCCAGCAGCCACAGGCGGGGACTAGCTGGGCAGACCCAGTACTTC.

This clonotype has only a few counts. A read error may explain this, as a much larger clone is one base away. The CDR3 DNA reads TGTGCCAGCAGTCGCCTAGAGACCGAGTACTTC. Translation gives CASSRLETEYF. The gene calls are TRBV7-9 and TRBJ2-5; unclear D gene. The CDR3 totals 11 residues. Germline-derived CDR1 and CDR2 are SEHNR and FQNEAQ (reference sequence).

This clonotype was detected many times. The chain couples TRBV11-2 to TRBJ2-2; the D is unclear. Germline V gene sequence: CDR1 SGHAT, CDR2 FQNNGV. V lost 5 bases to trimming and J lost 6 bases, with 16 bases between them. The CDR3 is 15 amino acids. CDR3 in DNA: TGTGCCAGCAGCCCGCCATCTAGTTTTGCCGGGGAGCTGTTTTTT. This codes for CASSPPSSFAGELFF. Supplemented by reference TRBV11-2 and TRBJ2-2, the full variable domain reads EAGVAQSPRYKIIEKRQSVAFWCNPISGHATLYWYQQILGQGPKLLIQFQNNGVVDDSQLPKDRFSAERLKGVDSTLKIQPAKLEDSAVYLCASSPPSSFAGELFFGEGSRLTVL.

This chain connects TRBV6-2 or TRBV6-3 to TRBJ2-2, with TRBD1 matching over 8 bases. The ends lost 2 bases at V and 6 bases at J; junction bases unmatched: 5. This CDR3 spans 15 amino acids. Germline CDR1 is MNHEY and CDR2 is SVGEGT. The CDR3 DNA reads TGTGCCAGCAGTTACATGGACAGGGACGCCGGGGAGCTGTTTTTT. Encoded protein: CASSYMDRDAGELFF.

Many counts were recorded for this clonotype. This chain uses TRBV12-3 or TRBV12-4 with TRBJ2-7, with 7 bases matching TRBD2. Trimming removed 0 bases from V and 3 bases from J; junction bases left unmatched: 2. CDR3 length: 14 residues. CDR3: CASSLAGGGYEQYF. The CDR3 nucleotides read TGTGCCAGCAGTTTAGCGGGGGGGGGCTACGAGCAGTACTTC.

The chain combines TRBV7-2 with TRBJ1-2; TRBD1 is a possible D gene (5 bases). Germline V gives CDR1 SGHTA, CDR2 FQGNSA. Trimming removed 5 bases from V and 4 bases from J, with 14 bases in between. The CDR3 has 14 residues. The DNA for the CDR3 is TGTGCCAGCAGCCGGGACCGAGGGCCCTATGGCTACACCTTC. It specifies CASSRDRGPYGYTF.